The T cell receptor beta chain described here comes from a study of cytomegalovirus exposure and HLA in healthy donors. Repertoires were generated with immunoSEQ multiplex PCR, while TCRdb's copy carries only in-frame clones and drops some. The sample carries hundreds of thousands of clones, around 85% recorded once. Germline CDR1 and CDR2: SGHRS and YFSETQ. CDR3 length: 16 amino acids. J gave up 1 base and V 3 bases, and 9 bases lay outside the gene matches. Whole-study results and caveats: TCR beta chains numbering approximately 150 were designated cytomegalovirus-associated. Among the CMV-associated chains, three were confirmed in vitro as specific for CMV antigens. High specificity and sensitivity for cytomegalovirus status were reported for the classifier.

A word on this clone: Its antigen is unidentified.

The TCR originated in a woman aged 30 to 39 in good health and CMV-seropositive. The chain is built from TRBV5-1 and TRBJ2-7; 8 bases are shared with TRBD1. The specimen sequenced was PBMCs. The CDR3 spells CASSSGQVLLSYEQYF. The CDR3 DNA is TGCGCCAGCAGCTCGGGACAGGTCCTACTTTCCTACGAGCAGTACTTC. Complete variable domain (other parts from reference TRBV5-1 and TRBJ2-7): KAGVTQTPRYLIKTRGQQVTLSCSPISGHRSVSWYQQTPGQGLQFLFEYFSETQRNKGNFPGRFSGRQFSNSRSEMNVSTLELGDSALYLCASSSGQVLLSYEQYFGPGTRLTVT.